This T cell receptor beta chain was captured by sequencing in a study of shared clonotypes between healthy human individuals. Findings and caveats of the study: Rarefaction revealed incomplete sorted-subset sequencing despite large depth.

As for this clone: The antigen is not known.

Profiled with immunoSEQ multiplex PCR; TCRdb holds only in-frame clones, not every one. The sample contains about 2,100,000 clones, about 93% of which appear only once. Terminally differentiated effector memory CD45RA+ cells were left out of the naive CD8 fraction, which was CD45RO-negative and positively selected for CCR7. The sequence derives from a man younger than 30 in good health. Some clones in this sample may be carry-over from other donors' samples. Sequencing input: naive CD8+ T cells from PBMCs.

CDR3 in amino acids: CASSFWVSGANVLTF. DNA for the CDR3: TGTGCCAGCAGTTTTTGGGTCTCTGGGGCCAACGTCCTGACTTTC. The chain uses TRBV27 and TRBJ2-6, with D unresolved. The germline V gene has CDR1 MNHEY and CDR2 SMNVEV (reference sequence). This CDR3 is built from 15 residues. Trimming took 3 bases from V and 0 from J, leaving 6 bases between them.